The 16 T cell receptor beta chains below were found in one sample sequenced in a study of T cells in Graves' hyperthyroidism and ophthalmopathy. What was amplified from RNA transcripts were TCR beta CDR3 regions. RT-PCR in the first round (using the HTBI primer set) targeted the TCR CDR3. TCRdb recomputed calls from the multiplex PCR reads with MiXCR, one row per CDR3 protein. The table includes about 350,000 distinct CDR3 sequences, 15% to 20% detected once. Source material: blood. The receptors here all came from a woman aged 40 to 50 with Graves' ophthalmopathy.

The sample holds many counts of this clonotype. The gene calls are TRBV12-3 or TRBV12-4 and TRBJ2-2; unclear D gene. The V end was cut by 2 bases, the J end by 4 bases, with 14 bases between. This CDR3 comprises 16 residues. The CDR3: CASSLTDSRATGELFF. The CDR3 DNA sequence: TGTGCCAGCAGTTTAACAGACTCCCGGGCCACCGGGGAGCTGTTTTTT.

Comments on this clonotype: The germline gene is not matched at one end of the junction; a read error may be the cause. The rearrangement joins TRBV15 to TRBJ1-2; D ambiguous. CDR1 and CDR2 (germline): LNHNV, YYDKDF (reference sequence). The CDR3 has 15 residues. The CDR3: CATRLMIGRESGYNF. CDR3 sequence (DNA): TGTGCCACCAGGCTTATGATAGGGCGGGAGAGCGGCTACAACTTC.

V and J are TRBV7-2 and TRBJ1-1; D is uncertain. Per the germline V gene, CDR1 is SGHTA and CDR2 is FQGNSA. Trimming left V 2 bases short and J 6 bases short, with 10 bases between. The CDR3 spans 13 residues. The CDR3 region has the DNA TGTGCCAGCAGCTTATCCCTTAACTCTGAAGCTTTCTTT. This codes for CASSLSLNSEAFF.

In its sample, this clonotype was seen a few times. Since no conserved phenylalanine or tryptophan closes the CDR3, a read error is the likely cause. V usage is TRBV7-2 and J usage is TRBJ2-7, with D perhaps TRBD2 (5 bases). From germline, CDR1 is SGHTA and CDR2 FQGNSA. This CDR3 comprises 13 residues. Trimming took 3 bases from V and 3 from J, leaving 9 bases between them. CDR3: CASSLSGYYEQYS. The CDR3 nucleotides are TGTGCCAGCAGCTTGAGCGGATACTACGAGCAGTACTCC.

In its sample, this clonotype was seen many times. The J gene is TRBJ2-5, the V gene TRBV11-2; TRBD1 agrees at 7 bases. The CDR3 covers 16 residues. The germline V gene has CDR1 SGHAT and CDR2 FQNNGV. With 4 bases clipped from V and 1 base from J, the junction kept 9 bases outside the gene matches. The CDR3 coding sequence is TGTGCCAGCAGCTGGGGACGGACAGGCCTCCAAGAGACCCAGTACTTC. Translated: CASSWGRTGLQETQYF.

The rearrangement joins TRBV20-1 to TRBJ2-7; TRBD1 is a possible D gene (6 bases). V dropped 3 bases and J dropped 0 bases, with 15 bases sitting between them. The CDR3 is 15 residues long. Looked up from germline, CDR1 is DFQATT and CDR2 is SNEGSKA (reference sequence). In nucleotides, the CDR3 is TGCAGTGCTAGGGTGGGCGACAGGTTCTCCTACGAGCAGTACTTC. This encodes CSARVGDRFSYEQYF.

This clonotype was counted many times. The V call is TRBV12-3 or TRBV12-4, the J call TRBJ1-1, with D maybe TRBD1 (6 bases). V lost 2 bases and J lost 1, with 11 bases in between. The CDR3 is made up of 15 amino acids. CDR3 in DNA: TGTGCCAGCAGTTTAAGGCAGGGGAGGAACACTGAAGCTTTCTTT. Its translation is CASSLRQGRNTEAFF.

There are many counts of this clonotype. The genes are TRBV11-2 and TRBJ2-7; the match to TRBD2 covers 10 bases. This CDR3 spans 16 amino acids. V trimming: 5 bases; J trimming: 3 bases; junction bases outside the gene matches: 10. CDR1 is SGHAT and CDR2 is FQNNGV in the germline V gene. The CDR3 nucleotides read TGTGCCAGCAGCCCCGACTGGACTAGCGGTCTCTACGAGCAGTACTTC. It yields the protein CASSPDWTSGLYEQYF.

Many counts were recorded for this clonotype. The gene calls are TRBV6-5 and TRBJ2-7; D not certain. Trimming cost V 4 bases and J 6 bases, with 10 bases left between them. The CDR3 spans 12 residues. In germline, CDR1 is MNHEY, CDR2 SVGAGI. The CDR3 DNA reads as TGTGCCAGCAGTTCCTGGGTCGGCGAGCAGTACTTC. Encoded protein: CASSSWVGEQYF.

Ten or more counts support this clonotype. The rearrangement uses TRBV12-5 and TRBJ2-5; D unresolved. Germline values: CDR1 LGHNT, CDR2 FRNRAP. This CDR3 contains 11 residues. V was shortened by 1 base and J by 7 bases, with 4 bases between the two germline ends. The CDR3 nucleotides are TGTGCTAGTGGTTTGGAGGGGACCCAGTACTTC. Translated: CASGLEGTQYF.

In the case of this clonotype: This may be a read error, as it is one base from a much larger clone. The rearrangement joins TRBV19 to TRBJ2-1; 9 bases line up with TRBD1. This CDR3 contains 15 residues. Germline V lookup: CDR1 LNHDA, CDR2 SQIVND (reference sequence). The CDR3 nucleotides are TGTGCCAGTAGTATCTTAGGACAGGGGATCAATGATCAGTTCTTC. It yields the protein CASSILGQGINDQFF.

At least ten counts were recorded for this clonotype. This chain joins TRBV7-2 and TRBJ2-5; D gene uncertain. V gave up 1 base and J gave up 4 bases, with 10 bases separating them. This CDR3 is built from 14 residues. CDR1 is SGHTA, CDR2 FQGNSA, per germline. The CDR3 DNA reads TGTGCCAGCAGCTTAGACAGTCTGGGAGAGACCCAGTACTTC. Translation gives CASSLDSLGETQYF.

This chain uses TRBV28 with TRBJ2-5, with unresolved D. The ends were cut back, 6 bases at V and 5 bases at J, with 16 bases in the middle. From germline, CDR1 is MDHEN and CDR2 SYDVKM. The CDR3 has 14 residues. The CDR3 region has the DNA TGTGCCAGCAGCCCTCCGGATGAGCTCGAGACCCAGTACTTC. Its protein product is CASSPPDELETQYF.

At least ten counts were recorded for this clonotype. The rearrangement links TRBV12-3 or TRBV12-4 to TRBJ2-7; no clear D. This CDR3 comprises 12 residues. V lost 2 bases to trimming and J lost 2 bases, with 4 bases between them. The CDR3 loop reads CASSLQPYEQYF. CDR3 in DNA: TGTGCCAGCAGTTTACAGCCCTACGAGCAGTACTTC.

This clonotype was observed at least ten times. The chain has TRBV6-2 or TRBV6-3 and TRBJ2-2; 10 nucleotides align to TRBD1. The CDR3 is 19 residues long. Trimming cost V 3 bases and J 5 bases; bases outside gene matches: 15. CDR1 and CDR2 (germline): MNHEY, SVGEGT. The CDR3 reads CASSYFPNDRGQWTGELFF. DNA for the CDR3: TGTGCCAGCAGTTATTTCCCAAACGACAGGGGGCAGTGGACCGGGGAGCTGTTTTTT.

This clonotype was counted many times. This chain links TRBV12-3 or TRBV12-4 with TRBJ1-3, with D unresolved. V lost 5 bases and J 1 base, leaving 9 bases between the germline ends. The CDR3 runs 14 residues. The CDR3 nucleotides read TGTGCCAGCAGTCTTTGGGGTTCTGGAAACACCATATATTTT. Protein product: CASSLWGSGNTIYF.